This TCR beta chain was documented in a study of CD8+ T cells in alopecia areata. CDR1 GTSNPN and CDR2 SVGIG come from the germline V gene (reference sequence). The CDR3 sequence is 13 residues long. Trimming stripped 2 bases from V and 4 bases from J, with 11 bases between. Treatment here: oral pan-JAK inhibitor, 5-10 mg twice daily. Cell sorting was applied to PBMCs, and CD4+ and CD8+ T cells were collected. RNA extraction was followed by reverse transcription into cDNA, which acted as the sequencing template. The assay was immunoSEQ multiplex PCR, and TCRdb's table has in-frame clones only and misses some. The table has 90,000 or so clones, 44% seen once.

The source material was CD8+ T cells sorted from blood, sampled at week 24, from a patient treated with tofacitinib. The chain carries TRBV30 and TRBJ1-1, with TRBD1 as a possible D gene (5 bases). The sequence came from a human donor with alopecia areata. The CDR3 coding sequence is TGTGCCTGGAGTCTCCAGGGCGGCACTGAAGCTTTCTTT. It translates to CAWSLQGGTEAFF.